This TCR beta chain was retrieved from a study of blood T cell repertoires in COVID-19. Across the study: Sites in the United States, Italy and Spain provided acute and convalescent COVID-19 samples. Sources were T cells, B-cell-depleted T cells, or PBMCs; the material itself was cDNA or gDNA.

As processed by the authors: Nucleated cell number was recorded as an estimate derived from reference gene primer amplification. Libraries were prepared by immunoSEQ multiplex PCR; TCRdb keeps only in-frame clonotypes and omits some of them. For V, J and clone size, that table is used; D and trimming come from the DNA. This sample carries roughly 100,000 clones, around 76% of them seen once, and the ten largest clones take roughly 21%. The sample taken for sequencing was peripheral blood. This clonotype originated in a woman aged 70-85 years with acute or convalescent COVID-19.

The CDR3 sequence is CASRRGGHGGTEAFF. DNA of the CDR3: TGTGCCAGCAGGCGCGGAGGTCATGGAGGTACTGAAGCTTTCTTT. This chain joins TRBV28 and TRBJ1-1; D is uncertain. Germline values: CDR1 MDHEN, CDR2 SYDVKM. Trimming removed 6 bases from V and 5 bases from J, with 19 bases in between. This CDR3 has 15 amino acids. Full variable domain (remainder filled in from reference TRBV28 and TRBJ1-1): DVKVTQSSRYLVKRTGEKVFLECVQDMDHENMFWYRQDPGLGLRLIYFSYDVKMKEKGDIPEGYSVSREKKERFSLILESASTNQTSMYLCASRRGGHGGTEAFFGQGTRLTVV.